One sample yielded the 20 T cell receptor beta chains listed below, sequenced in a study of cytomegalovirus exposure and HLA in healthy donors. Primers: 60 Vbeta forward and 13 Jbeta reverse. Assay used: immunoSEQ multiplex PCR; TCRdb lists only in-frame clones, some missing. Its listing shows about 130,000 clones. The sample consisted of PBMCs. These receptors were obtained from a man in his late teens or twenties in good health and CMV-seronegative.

This CDR3 is CASSRQGEATNEKLFF. The CDR3 DNA reads TGTGCCAGCAGCCGACAGGGAGAAGCAACTAATGAAAAACTGTTTTTT. The rearrangement uses TRBV2 and TRBJ1-4; 7 nucleotides line up with TRBD1. The CDR3 extends over 16 amino acids. V dropped 6 bases and J dropped 0; count of bases not matched to a gene: 7. Germline-derived CDR1 and CDR2 are SNHLY and FYNNEI.

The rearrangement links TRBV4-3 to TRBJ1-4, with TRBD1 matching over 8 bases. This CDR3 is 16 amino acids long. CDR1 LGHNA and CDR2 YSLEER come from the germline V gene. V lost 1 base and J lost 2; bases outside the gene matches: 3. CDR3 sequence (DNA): TGCGCCAGCAGCCAAGGCCGACAGGGGACTAATGAAAAACTGTTTTTT. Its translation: CASSQGRQGTNEKLFF.

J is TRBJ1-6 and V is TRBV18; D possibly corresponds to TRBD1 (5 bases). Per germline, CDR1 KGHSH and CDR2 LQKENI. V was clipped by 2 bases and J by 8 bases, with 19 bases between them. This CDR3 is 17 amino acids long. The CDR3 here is CASSPAQGRMTDSPLHF. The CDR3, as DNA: TGTGCCAGCTCACCAGCCCAGGGAAGGATGACCGATTCACCCCTCCACTTT.

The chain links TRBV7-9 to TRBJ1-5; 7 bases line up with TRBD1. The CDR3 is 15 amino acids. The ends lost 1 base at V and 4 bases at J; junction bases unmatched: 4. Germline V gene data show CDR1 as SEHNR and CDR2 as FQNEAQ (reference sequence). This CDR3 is CASSLGGTANQPQHF. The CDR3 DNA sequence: TGTGCCAGCAGCTTAGGGGGGACAGCTAATCAGCCCCAGCATTTT.

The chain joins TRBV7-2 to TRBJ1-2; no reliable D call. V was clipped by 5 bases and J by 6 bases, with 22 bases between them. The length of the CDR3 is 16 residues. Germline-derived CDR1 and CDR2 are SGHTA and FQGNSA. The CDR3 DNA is TGTGCCAGCAGCCTACCCGGAGGATGGATAATGGATGGCTACACCTTC. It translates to CASSLPGGWIMDGYTF.

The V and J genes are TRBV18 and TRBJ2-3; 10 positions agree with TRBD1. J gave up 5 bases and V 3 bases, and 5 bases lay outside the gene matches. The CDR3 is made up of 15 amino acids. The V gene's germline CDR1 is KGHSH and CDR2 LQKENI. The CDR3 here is CASSPLGQGEDTQYF. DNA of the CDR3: TGTGCCAGCTCACCTCTCGGACAGGGGGAAGATACGCAGTATTTT. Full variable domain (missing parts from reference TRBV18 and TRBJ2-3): NAGVMQNPRHLVRRRGQEARLRCSPMKGHSHVYWYRQLPEEGLKFMVYLQKENIIDESGMPKERFSAEFPKEGPSILRIQQVVRGDSAAYFCASSPLGQGEDTQYFGPGTRLTVL.

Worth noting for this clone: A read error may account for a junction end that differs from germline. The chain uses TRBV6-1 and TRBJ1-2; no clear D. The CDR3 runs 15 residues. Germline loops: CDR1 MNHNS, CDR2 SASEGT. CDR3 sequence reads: CASSEGRMRVYGYTF. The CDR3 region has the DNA TGTGCCAGCAGCGAAGGGAGGATGCGGGTGTACGGCTACACCTTC.

The CDR3 loop is CASSQKKRGPEAFF. The CDR3 DNA sequence: TGCGCCAGCAGCCAAAAAAAGCGAGGTCCTGAAGCTTTCTTT. V and J are TRBV4-3 and TRBJ1-1; the D is unclear. Trimming took off 2 bases at V and 6 bases at J, with 13 bases between the two ends. Germline CDR1 and CDR2: LGHNA and YSLEER. This CDR3 is 14 amino acids long.

The CDR3 region is CASSPWTGSHGYGYTF. The CDR3 bases are TGTGCCAGCAGCCCCTGGACAGGATCCCATGGCTATGGCTACACCTTC. The gene calls are TRBV7-9 and TRBJ1-2, with 7 bases aligning to TRBD1. J gave up 4 bases and V 5 bases, and 13 bases lay outside the gene matches. The germline CDR1 and CDR2 sequences are SEHNR and FQNEAQ (reference sequence). The CDR3 runs 16 residues.

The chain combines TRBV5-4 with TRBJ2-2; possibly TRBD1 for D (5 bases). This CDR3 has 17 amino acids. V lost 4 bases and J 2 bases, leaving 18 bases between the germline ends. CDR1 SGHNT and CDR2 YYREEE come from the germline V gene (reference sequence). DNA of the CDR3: TGTGCCAGCAGCCCCCGCGGACATAGAACTAACACCGGGGAGCTGTTTTTT. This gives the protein CASSPRGHRTNTGELFF.

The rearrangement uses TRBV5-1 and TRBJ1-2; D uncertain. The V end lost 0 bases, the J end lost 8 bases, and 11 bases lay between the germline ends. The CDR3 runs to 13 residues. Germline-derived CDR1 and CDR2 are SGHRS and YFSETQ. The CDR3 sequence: CASSLEAAEGYTF. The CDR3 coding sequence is TGCGCCAGCAGCTTGGAGGCGGCAGAAGGCTACACCTTC.

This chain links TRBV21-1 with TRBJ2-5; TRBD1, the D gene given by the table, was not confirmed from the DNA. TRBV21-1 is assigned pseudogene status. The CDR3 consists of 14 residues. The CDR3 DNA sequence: TGTGCCAGCAGCAAAGCTGGACAGGGATGGACCCAGTACTTC. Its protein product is CASSKAGQGWTQYF.

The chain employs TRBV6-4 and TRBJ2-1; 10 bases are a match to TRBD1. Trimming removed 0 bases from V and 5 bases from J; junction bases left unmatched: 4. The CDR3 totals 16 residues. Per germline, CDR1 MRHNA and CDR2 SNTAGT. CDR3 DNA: TGTGCCAGCAGTGACTCCGGGACAGGGGATCACAATGAGCAGTTCTTC. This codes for CASSDSGTGDHNEQFF.

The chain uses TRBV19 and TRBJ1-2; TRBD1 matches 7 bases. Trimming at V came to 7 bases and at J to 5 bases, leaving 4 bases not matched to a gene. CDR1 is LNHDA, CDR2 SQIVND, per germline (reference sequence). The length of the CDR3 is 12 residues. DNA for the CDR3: TGTGCCAGTAAAGACAGGGTTTATGGCTACACCTTC. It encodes CASKDRVYGYTF.

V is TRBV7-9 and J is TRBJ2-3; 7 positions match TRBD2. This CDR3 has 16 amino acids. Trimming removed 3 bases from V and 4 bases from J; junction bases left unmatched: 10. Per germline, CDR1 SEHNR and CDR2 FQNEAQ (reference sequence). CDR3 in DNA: TGTGCCAGCAGCTTCAGGGAGGGTATTGGCGCAGATACGCAGTATTTT. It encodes CASSFREGIGADTQYF.

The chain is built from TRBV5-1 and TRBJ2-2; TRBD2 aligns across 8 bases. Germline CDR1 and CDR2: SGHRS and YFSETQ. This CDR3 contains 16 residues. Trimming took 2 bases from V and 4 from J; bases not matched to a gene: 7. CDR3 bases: TGCGCCAGCAGCTTAAACGCGGGGGGACTCACCGGGGAGCTGTTTTTT. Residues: CASSLNAGGLTGELFF.

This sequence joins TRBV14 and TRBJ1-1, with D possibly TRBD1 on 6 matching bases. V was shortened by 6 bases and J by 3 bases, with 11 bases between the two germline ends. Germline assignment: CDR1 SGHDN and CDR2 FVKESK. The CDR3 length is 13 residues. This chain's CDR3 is CASRLRGYTEAFF. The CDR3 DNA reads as TGTGCCAGCAGGCTAAGGGGGTACACTGAAGCTTTCTTT.

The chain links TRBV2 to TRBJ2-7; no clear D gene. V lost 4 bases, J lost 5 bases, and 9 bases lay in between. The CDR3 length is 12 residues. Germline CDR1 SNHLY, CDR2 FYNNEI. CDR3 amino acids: CASSVRVDEQYF. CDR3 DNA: TGTGCCAGCAGTGTTCGTGTCGACGAGCAGTACTTC.

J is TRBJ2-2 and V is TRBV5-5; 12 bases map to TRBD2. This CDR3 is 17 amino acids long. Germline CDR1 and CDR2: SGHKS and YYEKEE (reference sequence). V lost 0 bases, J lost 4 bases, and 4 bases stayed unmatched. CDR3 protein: CASSLDRLAGATGELFF. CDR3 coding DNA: TGTGCCAGCAGCTTGGATAGACTAGCGGGAGCCACCGGGGAGCTGTTTTTT. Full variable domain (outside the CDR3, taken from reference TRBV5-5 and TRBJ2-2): DAGVTQSPTHLIKTRGQQVTLRCSPISGHKSVSWYQQVLGQGPQFIFQYYEKEERGRGNFPDRFSARQFPNYSSELNVNALLLGDSALYLCASSLDRLAGATGELFFGEGSRLTVL.

CDR3 sequence reads: CASSLTGLYEQYF. The DNA for the CDR3 is TGTGCCAGCAGCCTGACAGGGCTCTACGAGCAGTACTTC. The chain links TRBV5-5 to TRBJ2-7; TRBD1 agrees at 7 bases. Germline assignment: CDR1 SGHKS and CDR2 YYEKEE (reference sequence). V shed 4 bases, J shed 3 bases, and the junction held 4 bases outside the gene matches. CDR3 size: 13 residues.